One sample yielded the 30 T cell receptor beta chains listed below, sequenced in a study of blood T cells in healthy people across ages. Through a sample-barcoded 5' primer and a J-beta primer mix, a second PCR was run for 7 to 11 cycles. TCRdb independently ran MiXCR on the 5' RACE reads; one entry per CDR3 protein. The sample lists around 1.5 million distinct CDR3 sequences; almost 35% were seen once. The material sequenced was blood. The receptor source for this set is a woman younger than 45 in good health.

This clonotype turned up a few times. The chain couples TRBV29-1 to TRBJ2-1; D not resolved. This CDR3 region has 13 residues. Trimming took off 1 base at V and 12 bases at J, with 16 bases between the two ends. Germline V gives CDR1 SQVTM, CDR2 ANQGSEA. The DNA for the CDR3 is TGCAGCGTTGAAGTGGGGTCATATATAGGGCAGTTCTTC. This gives the protein CSVEVGSYIGQFF.

Regarding this clonotype: A read error is possible here, since a much larger clone lies one base away. The chain is built from TRBV5-6 and TRBJ2-4; 10 nucleotides agree with TRBD1. The assigned J gene may be wrong: the sequence end matches TRBJ2-7 better. Germline V CDR1 and CDR2: SGHDT, YYEEEE. This CDR3 contains 15 residues. The chain's CDR3 is CTSSHPGQGIYEQYF. DNA for the CDR3: TGTACCAGCAGCCACCCGGGACAGGGGATCTACGAGCAGTACTTC.

This clonotype was counted ten times or more. This chain links TRBV12-3 or TRBV12-4 with TRBJ2-7; D gene ambiguous. This CDR3 has 14 residues. The V gene lost 3 bases and the J gene lost 1 base, with 10 bases spanning the gap. Written as DNA, the CDR3 is TGTGCCAGCAGTTTCCCGGGCGAATCCTACGAGCAGTACTTC. Translated: CASSFPGESYEQYF.

There are a few counts of this clonotype. The chain couples TRBV5-6 to TRBJ2-5; D possibly uses TRBD1 or TRBD2 (7 bases each). V was cut by 4 bases and J by 4 bases, with 17 bases left in between. The CDR3 spans 15 residues. The germline V gene encodes CDR1 SGHDT and CDR2 YYEEEE. The CDR3 DNA sequence: TGTGCCAGCAGCAGCGGGACAGTACCGTTAGAGACCCAGTACTTC. Protein product: CASSSGTVPLETQYF.

This clonotype was seen a handful of times. The chain combines TRBV27 with TRBJ1-2, with 9 bases identical to TRBD1. Trimming at V came to 8 bases and at J to 5 bases, leaving 9 bases not matched to a gene. Germline V gene sequence: CDR1 MNHEY, CDR2 SMNVEV (reference sequence). The CDR3 runs to 14 residues. This CDR3 is CASAMGGQGYGYTF. Here the CDR3 DNA reads TGTGCCAGCGCCATGGGGGGACAGGGTTATGGCTACACCTTC.

The chain links TRBV3-1 to TRBJ2-6, with a possible D match to TRBD1 (5 bases). This CDR3 is built from 17 residues. From germline, CDR1 is LGHDT and CDR2 YNNKEL (reference sequence). V was pared by 0 bases and J by 2 bases, with 11 bases between. The CDR3 sequence: CASSQDSPGTGANVLTF. DNA for the CDR3: TGTGCCAGCAGCCAAGACTCTCCAGGGACTGGGGCCAACGTCCTGACTTTC.

This clonotype has a single count. J is TRBJ2-5 and V is TRBV6-1; the match to TRBD1 covers 7 bases. Germline CDR1 is MNHNS and CDR2 is SASEGT. This CDR3 contains 14 residues. V lost 5 bases, J lost 1 base, and 4 bases stayed unmatched. The CDR3 sequence is CASSKNRGQETQYF. Written as DNA, the CDR3 is TGTGCCAGCAGTAAAAACAGGGGCCAAGAGACCCAGTACTTC.

V usage is TRBV9 and J usage is TRBJ2-5; 9 bases are a match to TRBD1. The CDR3 spans 15 residues. Germline V lookup: CDR1 SGDLS, CDR2 YYNGEE. The J segment lost 5 bases and the V segment lost 0 bases, leaving 5 bases of the junction unmatched. Here the CDR3 DNA reads TGTGCCAGCAGCGTAGCAGACAGGGGGATGGAGACCCAGTACTTC. This gives the protein CASSVADRGMETQYF.

This clonotype was counted between two and nine times. The J gene is TRBJ1-1, the V gene TRBV7-2; no clear D. CDR1 SGHTA and CDR2 FQGNSA come from the germline V gene. There are 16 residues in the CDR3. Trimming stripped 1 base from V and 5 bases from J, with 17 bases between. Written as DNA, the CDR3 is TGTGCCAGCAGCTTAGTGGCGGACCGCAGAGGTACTGAAGCTTTCTTT. Its translation is CASSLVADRRGTEAFF.

This clonotype was counted only a few times. The CDR3 region is CASSSSSVVAYEQYF. The CDR3 nucleotides are TGTGCCAGCAGCTCCTCTTCCGTGGTCGCCTACGAGCAGTACTTC. The rearrangement uses TRBV7-9 and TRBJ2-7; D is unresolved. Germline V gene sequence: CDR1 SEHNR, CDR2 FQNEAQ (reference sequence). The CDR3 contains 15 residues. The germline V and J ends were trimmed by 4 bases and 2 bases, with 15 bases remaining between them.

The chain has TRBV20-1 and TRBJ2-5, with D perhaps matching TRBD2 (5 bases). The CDR3 is 13 amino acids. Trimming removed 5 bases from V and 2 bases from J, with 12 bases in between. Germline V gene sequence: CDR1 DFQATT, CDR2 SNEGSKA (reference sequence). This chain's CDR3 is CSAPEPGQETQYF. For the CDR3, the DNA is TGCAGTGCTCCGGAGCCGGGGCAAGAGACCCAGTACTTC.

The chain has TRBV30 and TRBJ2-3; tentatively, D is TRBD2 (5 bases). Trimming took 1 base from V and 10 from J, leaving 9 bases between them. This CDR3 region has 11 residues. In germline, CDR1 is GTSNPN, CDR2 SVGIG (reference sequence). In DNA, the CDR3 is TGTGCCTGGAGTGAACTCGGGGCGCAGTATTTT. Its protein product is CAWSELGAQYF.

This clonotype was counted only a few times. The chain links TRBV18 to TRBJ2-3; D is unclear. Trimming cost V 2 bases and J 0 bases, with 12 bases left between them. Germline CDR1 reads KGHSH; CDR2 reads LQKENI. The length of the CDR3 is 16 residues. CDR3 in amino acids: CASSPGVLASTDTQYF. The CDR3 DNA reads as TGTGCCAGCTCACCAGGAGTGCTGGCTAGCACAGATACGCAGTATTTT.

The rearrangement joins TRBV2 to TRBJ2-3; maybe TRBD2 (6 bases). CDR3 length: 15 amino acids. V lost 7 bases and J lost 2, with 16 bases in between. The germline gives CDR1 SNHLY, CDR2 FYNNEI. CDR3 protein: CASMGLVSPTDTQYF. In nucleotides, the CDR3 is TGTGCCAGCATGGGACTCGTTTCGCCCACAGATACGCAGTATTTT. The whole variable domain, remainder taken from reference TRBV2 and TRBJ2-3, is EPEVTQTPSHQVTQMGQEVILRCVPISNHLYFYWYRQILGQKVEFLVSFYNNEISEKSEIFDDQFSVERPDGSNFTLKIRSTKLEDSAMYFCASMGLVSPTDTQYFGPGTRLTVL.

The sample holds a few counts of this clonotype. This chain uses TRBV6-5 with TRBJ2-2; D unresolved. This CDR3 spans 13 amino acids. Per the germline V gene, CDR1 is MNHEY and CDR2 is SVGAGI. V was pared by 6 bases and J by 0 bases, with 5 bases between. The CDR3 DNA reads TGTGCCAGCAGAGAAACGAACACCGGGGAGCTGTTTTTT. This encodes CASRETNTGELFF.

The CDR3 nucleotides read TGTGCCAGCAGTGAATTCCCAGCGGGAGGCCTGAACACCGGGGAGCTGTTTTTT. Its protein is CASSEFPAGGLNTGELFF. V is TRBV6-1 and J is TRBJ2-2, with 9 positions matching TRBD2. With V trimmed by 2 bases and J by 1 base, 8 bases remained unmatched. The CDR3 covers 18 residues. Germline CDR1 MNHNS, CDR2 SASEGT.

This clonotype has at least ten counts. The genes are TRBV29-1 and TRBJ2-7; D may be TRBD2 (5 bases). The V end lost 7 bases, the J end lost 5 bases, and 24 bases lay between the germline ends. The germline V gene encodes CDR1 SQVTM and CDR2 ANQGSEA. The CDR3 has 15 amino acids. The CDR3 DNA is TGCAGCGCCCGGCCGTTGGACGCGGACTGGGACGAGCAGTACTTC. This encodes CSARPLDADWDEQYF.

This clonotype has more than one count but fewer than ten. CDR3 region: CASSQTSGGPTDTQYF. The CDR3 DNA reads as TGTGCCAGCAGCCAGACTAGCGGGGGGCCCACAGATACGCAGTATTTT. This chain joins TRBV7-3 and TRBJ2-3; 13 nucleotides align to TRBD2. The CDR3 length is 16 residues. V dropped 5 bases and J dropped 2; count of bases not matched to a gene: 4. Germline CDR1 and CDR2: SGHTA and FQGTGA.

The chain employs TRBV14 and TRBJ1-2; D not certain. The V end was cut by 4 bases, the J end by 4 bases, with 10 bases between. Germline CDR1 is SGHDN and CDR2 is FVKESK. The CDR3 covers 13 residues. The CDR3 sequence: CASSPGLAYGYTF. CDR3 DNA sequence: TGTGCCAGCAGCCCCGGCCTCGCCTATGGCTACACCTTC.

J is TRBJ1-6 and V is TRBV3-1; possibly TRBD1 for D (6 bases). V was cut by 1 base and J by 7 bases, with 20 bases left in between. The germline gives CDR1 LGHDT, CDR2 YNNKEL (reference sequence). CDR3 length: 18 amino acids. As DNA, the CDR3 is TGTGCCAGCAGCCAAGCAGGTCACACAGGGTCTGGGAATTCACCCCTCCACTTT. This gives the protein CASSQAGHTGSGNSPLHF.

V gene TRBV27 combines with J gene TRBJ1-1; 11 bases are shared with TRBD1. The CDR3 has 15 residues. V gave up 5 bases and J gave up 10 bases; unmatched junction bases: 12. The germline V gene has CDR1 MNHEY and CDR2 SMNVEV (reference sequence). The chain's CDR3 is CASSPWTGGALGAFF. CDR3 DNA: TGTGCCAGCAGTCCCTGGACAGGGGGCGCGTTAGGAGCTTTCTTT.

V and J are TRBV20-1 and TRBJ2-5; D is perhaps TRBD2 (6 bases). The CDR3 contains 12 residues. From germline, CDR1 is DFQATT and CDR2 SNEGSKA (reference sequence). V lost 4 bases to trimming and J lost 9 bases, with 15 bases between them. For the CDR3, the DNA is TGCAGTGCTACGGGACTGACGATGGCCCAGTACTTC. This codes for CSATGLTMAQYF.

Remarks on this clonotype: One junction end does not reproduce the germline sequence, and a read error may be involved. The chain is built from TRBV29-1 and TRBJ1-2; D call uncertain. This CDR3 is 13 amino acids long. Per germline, CDR1 SQVTM and CDR2 ANQGSEA. Here the CDR3 reads CSVAANSGYGYAF. The CDR3 region has the DNA TGCAGCGTGGCCGCCAACTCGGGATATGGCTACGCCTTC.

This sequence joins TRBV5-1 and TRBJ1-2, with D perhaps TRBD1 (5 bases). Per the germline V gene, CDR1 is SGHRS and CDR2 is YFSETQ. The V end was cut by 7 bases, the J end by 4 bases, with 17 bases between. This CDR3 contains 14 residues. CDR3 region: CASAGSGTRYGYTF. CDR3 DNA: TGCGCCAGCGCGGGTTCAGGGACCCGCTATGGCTACACCTTC.

This clonotype was counted many times. DNA of the CDR3: TGCAGTGGAGAGGCAGGGGCTAAAGGCAATGAGCAGTTCTTC. It is translated as CSGEAGAKGNEQFF. The V gene is TRBV20-1, the J gene TRBJ2-1, with D possibly TRBD1 on 6 matching bases. This CDR3 has 14 amino acids. The V end lost 7 bases, the J end lost 6 bases, and 19 bases lay between the germline ends. Per germline, CDR1 DFQATT and CDR2 SNEGSKA (reference sequence).

This chain connects TRBV4-2 to TRBJ1-2; possible D gene TRBD1, 5 bases. The germline gives CDR1 LGHNA, CDR2 YNFKEQ. V was clipped by 0 bases and J by 0 bases, with 8 bases between them. The CDR3 totals 15 residues. As DNA, the CDR3 is TGTGCCAGCAGCCAAGAGACAGTGCCTAACTATGGCTACACCTTC. The encoded protein is CASSQETVPNYGYTF.

This clonotype was found a few times. V is TRBV7-9 and J is TRBJ2-3, with unresolved D. CDR3 length: 15 amino acids. V lost 8 bases and J 2 bases, leaving 17 bases between the germline ends. CDR1 is SEHNR, CDR2 FQNEAQ, per germline (reference sequence). DNA of the CDR3: TGTGCCAGCGCCTCTAGGGCAATGAACACAGATACGCAGTATTTT. It translates to CASASRAMNTDTQYF.

In regard to this clonotype: A read error is possible here, since a much larger clone lies one base away. Without the conserved terminal phenylalanine or tryptophan, this CDR3 likely stems from a read error. The V gene is TRBV10-3, the J gene TRBJ2-1; 8 nucleotides agree with TRBD1. The CDR3 totals 14 residues. V shed 10 bases and J 3 bases; nucleotides not matched to a gene: 8. CDR1 is ENHRY, CDR2 SYGVKD, per germline. This chain's CDR3 is CASDGQGGYNEQFV. In DNA, the CDR3 is TGTGCCAGCGATGGACAGGGCGGCTACAATGAGCAGTTCGTC.

V usage is TRBV20-1 and J usage is TRBJ2-7, with 8 bases aligning to TRBD2. The CDR3 contains 14 residues. CDR1 and CDR2 from the germline V gene are DFQATT and SNEGSKA (reference sequence). The V gene end was trimmed by 5 bases and the J gene end by 7 bases; junction bases not matched to a gene: 13. CDR3 DNA: TGCAGTGCTTCCCTCCCAGCGGGAGTAGGAGAGCAGTACTTC. Translation: CSASLPAGVGEQYF.

This clonotype showed up just a few times. V usage is TRBV5-5 and J usage is TRBJ2-1, with D maybe TRBD1 (7 bases). The V gene lost 1 base and the J gene lost 7 bases, with 15 bases spanning the gap. CDR1 is SGHKS, CDR2 YYEKEE, per germline (reference sequence). CDR3 length: 15 residues. CDR3 bases: TGTGCCAGCAGCTTGCAGGGGGGTAGTGTGAATGAGCAGTTCTTC. Amino acid sequence: CASSLQGGSVNEQFF. The full variable domain, rest sourced from reference TRBV5-5 and TRBJ2-1, is DAGVTQSPTHLIKTRGQQVTLRCSPISGHKSVSWYQQVLGQGPQFIFQYYEKEERGRGNFPDRFSARQFPNYSSELNVNALLLGDSALYLCASSLQGGSVNEQFFGPGTRLTVL.